This TCR beta chain was identified during a study of blood T cell repertoires in COVID-19. On the study more broadly: COVID-19 samples collected from the United States, Italy and Spain covered acute and convalescent phases. In each case, the material was cDNA or gDNA derived from T cells, B-cell-depleted T cells, or PBMCs.

V lost 3 bases to trimming and J lost 0 bases; unmatched junction nucleotides: 5. The germline V gene has CDR1 LGHDT and CDR2 YNNKEL (reference sequence). The CDR3 sequence is 16 residues long. Authors' data handling: Reference gene primers were amplified, and this amplification served to estimate nucleated cell counts. Measured with immunoSEQ multiplex PCR; TCRdb has only the in-frame clones, and not every one. D and trimming come from the DNA, and the V and J calls and clone size come from that table. The sample includes 70,000 to 100,000 clones, 85% to 90% of them seen just once. Material: peripheral blood. The chain is built from TRBV3-1 (or the pseudogene TRBV3-2) and TRBJ2-3; 8 nucleotides match TRBD1. The sequence derives from a woman older than 75 with active COVID-19. The CDR3 nucleotides read TGTGCCAGCAGCCACCTCGGACAGGGCAGCACAGATACGCAGTATTTT. It encodes CASSHLGQGSTDTQYF.